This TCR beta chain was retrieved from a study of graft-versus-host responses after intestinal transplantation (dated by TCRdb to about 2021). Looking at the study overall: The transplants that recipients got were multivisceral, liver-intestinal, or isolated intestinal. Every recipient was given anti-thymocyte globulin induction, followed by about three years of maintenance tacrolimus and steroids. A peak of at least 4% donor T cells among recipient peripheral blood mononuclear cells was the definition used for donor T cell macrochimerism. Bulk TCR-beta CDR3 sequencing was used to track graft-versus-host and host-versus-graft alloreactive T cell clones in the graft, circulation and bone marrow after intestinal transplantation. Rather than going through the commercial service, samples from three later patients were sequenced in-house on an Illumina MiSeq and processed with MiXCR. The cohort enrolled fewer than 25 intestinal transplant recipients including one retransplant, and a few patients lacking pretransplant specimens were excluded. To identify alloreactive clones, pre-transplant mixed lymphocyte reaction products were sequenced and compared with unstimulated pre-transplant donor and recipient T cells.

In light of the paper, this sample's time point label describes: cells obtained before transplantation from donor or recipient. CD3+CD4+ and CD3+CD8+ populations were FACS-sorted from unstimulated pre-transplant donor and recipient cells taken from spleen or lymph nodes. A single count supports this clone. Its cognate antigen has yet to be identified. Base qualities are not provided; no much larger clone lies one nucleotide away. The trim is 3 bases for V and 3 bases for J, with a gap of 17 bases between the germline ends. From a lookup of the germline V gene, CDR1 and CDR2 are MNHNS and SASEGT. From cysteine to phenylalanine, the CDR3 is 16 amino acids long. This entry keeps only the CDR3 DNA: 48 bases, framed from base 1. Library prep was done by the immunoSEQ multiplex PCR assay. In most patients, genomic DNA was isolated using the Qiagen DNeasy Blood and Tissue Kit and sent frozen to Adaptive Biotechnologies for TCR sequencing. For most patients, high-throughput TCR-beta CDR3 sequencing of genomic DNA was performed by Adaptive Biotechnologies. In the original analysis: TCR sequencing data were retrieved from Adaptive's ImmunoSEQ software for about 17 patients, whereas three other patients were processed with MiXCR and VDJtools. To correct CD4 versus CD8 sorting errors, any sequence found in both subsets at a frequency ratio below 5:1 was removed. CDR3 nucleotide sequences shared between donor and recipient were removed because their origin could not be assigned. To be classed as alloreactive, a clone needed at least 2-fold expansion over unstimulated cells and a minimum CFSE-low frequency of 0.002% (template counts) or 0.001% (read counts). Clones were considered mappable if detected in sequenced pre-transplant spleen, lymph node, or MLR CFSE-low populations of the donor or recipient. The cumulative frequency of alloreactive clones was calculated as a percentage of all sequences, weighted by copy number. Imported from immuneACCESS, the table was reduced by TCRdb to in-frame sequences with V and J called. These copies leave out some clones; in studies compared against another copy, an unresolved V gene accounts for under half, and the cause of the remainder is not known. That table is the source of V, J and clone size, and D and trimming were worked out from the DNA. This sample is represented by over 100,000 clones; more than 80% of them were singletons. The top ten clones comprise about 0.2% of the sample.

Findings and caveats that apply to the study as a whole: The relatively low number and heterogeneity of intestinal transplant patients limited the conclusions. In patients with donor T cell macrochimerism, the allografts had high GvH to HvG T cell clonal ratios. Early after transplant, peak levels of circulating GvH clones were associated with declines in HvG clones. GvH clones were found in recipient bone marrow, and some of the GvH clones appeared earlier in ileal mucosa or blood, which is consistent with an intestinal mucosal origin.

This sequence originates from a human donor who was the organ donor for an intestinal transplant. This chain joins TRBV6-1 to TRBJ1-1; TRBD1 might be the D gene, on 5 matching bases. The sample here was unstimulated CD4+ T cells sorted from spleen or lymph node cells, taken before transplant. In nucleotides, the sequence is TGTGCCAGCAGTGAGTCCCCCCGGGGGAGTTACACTGAAGCTTTCTTT. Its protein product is CASSESPRGSYTEAFF.